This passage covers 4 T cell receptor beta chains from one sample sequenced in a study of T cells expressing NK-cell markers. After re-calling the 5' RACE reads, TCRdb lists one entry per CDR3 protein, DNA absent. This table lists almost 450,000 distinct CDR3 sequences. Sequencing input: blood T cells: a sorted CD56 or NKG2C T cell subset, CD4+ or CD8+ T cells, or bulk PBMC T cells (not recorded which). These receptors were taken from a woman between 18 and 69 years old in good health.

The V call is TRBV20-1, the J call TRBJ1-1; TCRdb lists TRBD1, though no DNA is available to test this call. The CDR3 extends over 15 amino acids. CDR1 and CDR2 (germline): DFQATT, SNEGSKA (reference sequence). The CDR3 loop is CIKIPQARPNTEAFF.

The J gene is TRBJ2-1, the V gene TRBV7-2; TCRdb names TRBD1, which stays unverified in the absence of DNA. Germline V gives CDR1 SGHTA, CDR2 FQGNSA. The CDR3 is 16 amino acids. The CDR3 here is CASSGGALQEYNEQFF.

CDR3 in amino acids: CAWSEPGGEWGYGYTF. V is TRBV30 and J is TRBJ1-2; TCRdb names TRBD1, which stays unverified in the absence of DNA. Per the germline V gene, CDR1 is GTSNPN and CDR2 is SVGIG (reference sequence). This CDR3 is 16 amino acids long. The complete variable domain, with remaining parts taken from reference TRBV30 and TRBJ1-2, reads SQTIHQWPATLVQPVGSPLSLECTVEGTSNPNLYWYRQAAGRGLQLLFYSVGIGQISSEVPQNLSASRPQDRQFILSSKKLLLSDSGFYLCAWSEPGGEWGYGYTFGSGTRLTVV.

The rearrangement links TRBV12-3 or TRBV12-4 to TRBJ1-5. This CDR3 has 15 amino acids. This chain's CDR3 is CASSLSPLSNQPQHF.